These 7 T cell receptor beta chains came from one sample sequenced in a study of shared clonotypes between healthy human individuals. Only in-frame clones appear in the TCRdb table, and some are missing; sequencing was by immunoSEQ multiplex PCR. The sample holds around 350,000 clones; more than 60% are singletons and the top ten take about 10%. Source material: memory CD4+ T cells sorted from blood. Subset meaning: CD45RA-negative fraction. These receptors were taken from a young man in good health.

This chain links TRBV10-3 with TRBJ2-5; TRBD1 matches 8 bases. The CDR3 is made up of 14 amino acids. In germline, CDR1 is ENHRY, CDR2 SYGVKD. The trim removed 5 bases at V and 2 bases at J, leaving 4 bases unmatched. CDR3 residues: CAISTGTGQETQYF. CDR3 coding DNA: TGTGCCATCAGTACCGGGACAGGACAAGAGACCCAGTACTTC.

Note on this clone: One end of the junction does not line up with germline, which may come from a read error. This chain links TRBV11-2 with TRBJ1-1; D may be TRBD1 (5 bases). The CDR3 contains 18 residues. Per the germline V gene, CDR1 is SGHAT and CDR2 is FQNNGV. The CDR3 DNA reads TGTGCCAGCAGCTTAGATCCCCCCCCGAGCAGGGTGAATACTGAAGCTTTCTTT. It translates to CASSLDPPPSRVNTEAFF.

The gene calls are TRBV7-8 and TRBJ2-1; D is possibly TRBD1 or TRBD2 (5 bases each). Germline V gene data show CDR1 as SGHVS and CDR2 as FQNEAQ. Trimming took 4 bases from V and 11 from J, leaving 21 bases between them. The CDR3 is made up of 15 amino acids. DNA for the CDR3: TGTGCCAGCAGCTCCCCAACGGGACCCTTCTGGAAGCAGTTCTTC. The encoded protein is CASSSPTGPFWKQFF.

Worth noting for this clone: The same CDR3 arises from other DNA sequences in this sample as well. This chain uses TRBV7-2 with TRBJ1-5, with D perhaps matching TRBD1 (5 bases). The CDR3 is made up of 15 amino acids. V was trimmed by 1 base and J by 0 bases, leaving 7 bases between them. Germline CDR1 and CDR2: SGHTA and FQGNSA. The CDR3 here is CASSLEGYSNQPQHF. DNA of the CDR3: TGTGCCAGCAGCTTAGAGGGGTATAGCAATCAGCCCCAGCATTTT. Using reference TRBV7-2 and TRBJ1-5 for the parts outside the CDR3, the full variable domain is GAGVSQSPSNKVTEKGKDVELRCDPISGHTALYWYRQSLGQGLEFLIYFQGNSAPDKSGLPSDRFSAERTGGSVSTLTIQRTQQEDSAVYLCASSLEGYSNQPQHFGDGTRLSIL.

The chain recombines TRBV2 with TRBJ2-2; D may be TRBD2 (5 bases). CDR1 is SNHLY and CDR2 is FYNNEI in the germline V gene. V lost 6 bases to trimming and J lost 6 bases, with 20 bases between them. CDR3 size: 16 residues. The CDR3 DNA sequence: TGTGCCAGCAGCGCAAGAGGAGGCGCCTTTGCCGGGGAGCTGTTTTTT. It translates to CASSARGGAFAGELFF.

V usage is TRBV27 and J usage is TRBJ1-5, with D tentatively TRBD1 (5 bases). The V end lost 0 bases, the J end lost 6 bases, and 24 bases lay between the germline ends. Germline V gene data show CDR1 as MNHEY and CDR2 as SMNVEV (reference sequence). CDR3 length: 19 residues. The CDR3 DNA is TGTGCCAGCAGTTTATCGAGGGGATTTAAAGGGGTTTCTGGTCAGCCCCAGCATTTT. It translates to CASSLSRGFKGVSGQPQHF.

The genes are TRBV7-9 and TRBJ1-4; D is possibly TRBD1 (6 bases). This CDR3 is 16 amino acids long. Trimming pared 2 bases from V and 4 bases from J, leaving 14 bases between. Germline V gene data show CDR1 as SEHNR and CDR2 as FQNEAQ (reference sequence). CDR3 nucleotide sequence: TGTGCCAGCAGCTTAATTTCAGGGGTCAATAATGAAAAACTGTTTTTT. It encodes CASSLISGVNNEKLFF.